This T cell receptor beta chain comes out of a study of Graves' ophthalmopathy and Graves' hyperthyroidism. Study observations and caveats: A roughly 80% specificity and around 90% sensitivity were achieved by a 13-signature model that separated ophthalmopathy from stable hyperthyroidism. Blood repertoires reportedly contained most expanded thyroid clonotypes above 0.001 frequency.

As regards this clonotype: As yet, its antigen is unknown. A read error may be the cause here, since a much bigger clone is one base away.

CDR3 size: 14 residues. Trimming took off 3 bases at V and 5 bases at J, with 13 bases between the two ends. Amplification targeted the TCR beta CDR3 regions, with RNA transcripts as the source material. In the first round, RT-PCR was carried out with HTBI primers, and a multiplex PCR formed the second round. Using its own MiXCR run on the multiplex PCR reads, TCRdb lists one record per CDR3 protein. The sample records approximately 1.2 million distinct CDR3 sequences, less than 45% being singletons. Certain patients, namely those with other autoimmune diseases, uncontrolled infections, pregnancy or lactation, were excluded. The diagnostic workup employed clinical symptoms, serum thyroxine, TRAb, thyroid ultrasound and orbital computed tomography.

What was sequenced was peripheral blood or thyroid tissue (not recorded which). This sequence originates from an adult man with Graves' hyperthyroidism. This chain links TRBV12-3 or TRBV12-4 with TRBJ1-1; D is ambiguous. The CDR3 DNA reads as TGTGCCAGCAGTTTGATAAGGCGTGAGACTGAAGCTTTCTTT. Protein product: CASSLIRRETEAFF.